The next 26 T cell receptor beta chains were all read from a single sample in a study of shared clonotypes between healthy human individuals. Using immunoSEQ multiplex PCR, the repertoire was profiled, and TCRdb retains in-frame clones only, with some absent. The sample yields roughly 300,000 clones, more than 75% seen once. Sequenced sample: memory CD8+ T cells sorted from blood. Subset: CD45RO+ cells pooled with CCR7-negative TemRA cells. The source of these receptors is a man aged 18 to 30 in good health.

A single count supports this clone. The rearrangement joins TRBV11-2 to TRBJ2-5; maybe TRBD2 (5 bases). The germline CDR1 and CDR2 sequences are SGHAT and FQNNGV. V was trimmed by 5 bases and J by 2 bases, leaving 18 bases between them. The CDR3 consists of 16 residues. CDR3 protein: CASSRAFWSGQETQYF. For the CDR3, the DNA is TGTGCCAGCAGCCGCGCCTTTTGGAGCGGTCAAGAGACCCAGTACTTC.

This rearrangement joins TRBV15 to TRBJ2-3; possible D gene TRBD2, 5 bases. V was cut by 3 bases and J by 1 base, with 17 bases left in between. This CDR3 comprises 17 residues. In germline, CDR1 is LNHNV, CDR2 YYDKDF (reference sequence). The CDR3 DNA reads as TGTGCCACCAGCAGCCACCTCGGGCTAGCTGGCACAGATACGCAGTATTTT. Translation gives CATSSHLGLAGTDTQYF.

V is TRBV9 and J is TRBJ2-1; 9 bases line up with TRBD2. From germline, CDR1 is SGDLS and CDR2 YYNGEE. V shed 0 bases and J 8 bases; nucleotides not matched to a gene: 9. This CDR3 has 16 amino acids. The CDR3 DNA is TGTGCCAGCAGCGTAGCTTTTGCGGGAGGGGTCGATGAGCAGTTCTTC. It encodes CASSVAFAGGVDEQFF.

In its sample, this clone was seen once. V usage is TRBV2 and J usage is TRBJ2-1; 8 bases match TRBD1. Germline lookup yields CDR1 SNHLY and CDR2 FYNNEI. This CDR3 is built from 16 residues. With V trimmed by 7 bases and J by 4 bases, 12 bases remained unmatched. DNA for the CDR3: TGTGCCAGCACACCATCCACAGGGGGGCCGTACAATGAGCAGTTCTTC. This sequence encodes CASTPSTGGPYNEQFF.

This chain connects TRBV29-1 to TRBJ1-2; no reliable D call. CDR3 length: 12 amino acids. Germline lookup yields CDR1 SQVTM and CDR2 ANQGSEA. The germline V and J ends were trimmed by 1 base and 8 bases, with 11 bases remaining between them. This CDR3 is CSVEGLVFGYTF. As DNA, the CDR3 is TGCAGCGTTGAAGGTTTGGTCTTCGGCTACACCTTC.

This clone was detected once. The CDR3 sequence: CASGPETYTGELFF. As DNA, the CDR3 is TGTGCCAGCGGTCCCGAGACATACACCGGGGAGCTGTTTTTT. The V call is TRBV9, the J call TRBJ2-2; unclear D gene. This CDR3 is built from 14 residues. The germline CDR1 and CDR2 sequences are SGDLS and YYNGEE. The V end was cut by 7 bases, the J end by 3 bases, with 13 bases between.

On this clone itself: One base separates it from a far larger clone, so it is likely a read error. The chain employs TRBV2 and TRBJ2-1, with 11 bases identical to TRBD2. Germline CDR1 is SNHLY and CDR2 is FYNNEI. The CDR3 consists of 15 residues. V was clipped by 6 bases and J by 2 bases; unmatched bases: 3. In DNA form, the CDR3 reads TGTGCCAGCAGAGGGACTAGCGGAGCCTACAATGAGCAGTTCTTC. As protein: CASRGTSGAYNEQFF.

This clone appeared a single time. V and J are TRBV5-1 and TRBJ1-4; TRBD1 matches at 8 bases. CDR1 is SGHRS and CDR2 is YFSETQ in the germline V gene. V gave up 3 bases and J gave up 8 bases; unmatched junction bases: 3. The CDR3 consists of 13 residues. DNA of the CDR3: TGCGCCAGCAGCTGGACAGGGCGAGAAAAACTGTTTTTT. This codes for CASSWTGREKLFF.

This chain links TRBV29-1 with TRBJ2-3; TRBD2 aligns across 11 bases. J was trimmed by 8 bases and V by 0 bases; bases with no gene match: 13. CDR1 is SQVTM and CDR2 is ANQGSEA in the germline V gene. There are 17 residues in the CDR3. The chain's CDR3 is CSVEDMGLAAHHFTQYF. The CDR3 DNA reads TGCAGCGTTGAAGACATGGGACTAGCGGCGCACCACTTTACGCAGTATTTT.

The chain is built from TRBV5-6 and TRBJ1-4; D call uncertain. V was cut by 0 bases and J by 5 bases, with 14 bases left in between. Germline-derived CDR1 and CDR2 are SGHDT and YYEEEE. This CDR3 spans 16 amino acids. This CDR3 is CASSLGYLTINEKLFF. CDR3 nucleotides: TGTGCCAGCAGCTTGGGTTACCTTACAATAAATGAAAAACTGTTTTTT.

This clone appeared a single time. This chain connects TRBV21-1 to TRBJ1-4. TRBV21-1 counts as a pseudogene. CDR3 length equals 16 residues. The CDR3 sequence is CASSKGPEVLGEKLFF. The CDR3 DNA reads as TGTGCCAGCAGCAAAGGGCCGGAAGTATTAGGGGAAAAACTGTTTTTT.

This sequence joins TRBV9 and TRBJ2-7; D is possibly TRBD2 (5 bases). This CDR3 contains 14 residues. Trimming pared 0 bases from V and 2 bases from J, leaving 9 bases between. Germline V gene data show CDR1 as SGDLS and CDR2 as YYNGEE. CDR3 sequence reads: CASSVDPGTYEQYF. CDR3 nucleotides: TGTGCCAGCAGCGTAGACCCCGGGACCTACGAGCAGTACTTC.

The chain joins TRBV25-1 to TRBJ1-1; a possible D gene is TRBD1 (5 bases). The germline V gene has CDR1 MGHDK and CDR2 SYGVNS. CDR3 size: 13 residues. V was shortened by 3 bases and J by 4 bases, with 9 bases between the two germline ends. The CDR3 DNA follows: TGTGCCAGCAGTGATACGGGGCCCACTGAAGCTTTCTTT. Protein: CASSDTGPTEAFF.

The chain has TRBV7-8 and TRBJ2-1; 7 bases are shared with TRBD2. The ends lost 4 bases at V and 5 bases at J; junction bases unmatched: 17. The CDR3 runs 18 residues. The V gene's germline CDR1 is SGHVS and CDR2 FQNEAQ. CDR3 loop: CASSSTLSGWEGNNEQFF. In DNA, the CDR3 is TGTGCCAGCAGCTCCACCCTCTCCGGGTGGGAGGGCAACAATGAGCAGTTCTTC.

This chain connects TRBV7-6 to TRBJ2-2, with TRBD2 matching over 12 bases. J was trimmed by 4 bases and V by 5 bases; bases with no gene match: 11. Germline loops: CDR1 SGHVS, CDR2 FNYEAQ. The CDR3 consists of 18 residues. The CDR3 sequence: CASSPLLAGGPGTGELFF. The CDR3 DNA reads TGTGCCAGCAGCCCGCTTCTAGCGGGAGGGCCGGGCACCGGGGAGCTGTTTTTT.

The gene calls are TRBV27 and TRBJ1-5; D unclear. CDR3 size: 14 residues. V was shortened by 3 bases and J by 5 bases, with 11 bases between the two germline ends. Germline CDR1 is MNHEY and CDR2 is SMNVEV (reference sequence). Here the CDR3 DNA reads TGTGCCAGCAGTTTGGTCGGATCCGATCAGCCCCAGCATTTT. Translating gives CASSLVGSDQPQHF.

A single count supports this clone. V and J are TRBV18 and TRBJ2-5, with D possibly called TRBD1 or TRBD2 (5 bases each). V was shortened by 1 base and J by 5 bases, with 11 bases between the two germline ends. Germline CDR1 is KGHSH and CDR2 is LQKENI. This CDR3 has 14 amino acids. For the CDR3, the DNA is TGTGCCAGCTCACCACTCCGGGACCCGGAGACCCAGTACTTC. Amino acid sequence: CASSPLRDPETQYF.

This clone has just one count. The chain recombines TRBV5-6 with TRBJ2-5; 14 nucleotides agree with TRBD2. This CDR3 has 16 residues. Per the germline V gene, CDR1 is SGHDT and CDR2 is YYEEEE. Unmatched junction bases numbered 7, after V lost 4 bases and J lost 5 bases. The CDR3 here is CASSLGTSGGHETQYF. The CDR3 bases are TGTGCCAGCAGCCTTGGGACTAGCGGGGGTCACGAGACCCAGTACTTC.

V and J are TRBV28 and TRBJ1-6; D gene uncertain. The V end lost 0 bases, the J end lost 0 bases, and 12 bases lay between the germline ends. CDR1 MDHEN and CDR2 SYDVKM come from the germline V gene. The CDR3 loop spans 18 amino acids. CDR3 amino acids: CASSLWADLSSYNSPLHF. The CDR3 DNA is TGTGCCAGCAGTTTATGGGCCGACTTGAGCTCCTATAATTCACCCCTCCACTTT. Full variable domain (remainder filled in from reference TRBV28 and TRBJ1-6): DVKVTQSSRYLVKRTGEKVFLECVQDMDHENMFWYRQDPGLGLRLIYFSYDVKMKEKGDIPEGYSVSREKKERFSLILESASTNQTSMYLCASSLWADLSSYNSPLHFGNGTRLTVT.

V gene TRBV5-4 combines with J gene TRBJ2-7; TRBD2 matches 9 bases. V dropped 3 bases and J dropped 6; count of bases not matched to a gene: 10. The CDR3 has 15 amino acids. Per the germline V gene, CDR1 is SGHNT and CDR2 is YYREEE (reference sequence). The CDR3 is CASSSPGSGSREQYF. As DNA, the CDR3 is TGTGCCAGCAGCTCTCCGGGTAGCGGGAGTCGCGAGCAGTACTTC.

The rearrangement uses TRBV15 and TRBJ2-7, with TRBD1 matching 12 bases. This CDR3 comprises 16 residues. Germline V gene lookup returns CDR1 LNHNV and CDR2 YYDKDF (reference sequence). The ends lost 1 base at V and 2 bases at J; junction bases unmatched: 3. CDR3 protein: CATSRVGTGGPYEQYF. CDR3 coding DNA: TGTGCCACCAGCAGAGTTGGGACAGGGGGCCCCTACGAGCAGTACTTC.

The gene calls are TRBV7-9 and TRBJ2-7; D unresolved. Germline V gene data show CDR1 as SEHNR and CDR2 as FQNEAQ (reference sequence). CDR3 size: 16 residues. Between the trimmed V and J ends, which lost 5 bases and 0 bases, there was a span of 17 bases. The CDR3 region is CASSPDRPRDSYEQYF. The CDR3 DNA follows: TGTGCCAGCAGCCCTGACCGGCCCCGTGACTCCTACGAGCAGTACTTC. Full variable domain (outside the CDR3, taken from reference TRBV7-9 and TRBJ2-7): DTGVSQNPRHKITKRGQNVTFRCDPISEHNRLYWYRQTLGQGPEFLTYFQNEAQLEKSRLLSDRFSAERPKGSFSTLEIQRTEQGDSAMYLCASSPDRPRDSYEQYFGPGTRLTVT.

This clone has ten or more counts. V is TRBV11-3 and J is TRBJ2-1; maybe TRBD2 (6 bases). This CDR3 has 13 residues. The V gene's germline CDR1 is SGHNT and CDR2 YENEEA. Trimming pared 5 bases from V and 6 bases from J, leaving 11 bases between. The CDR3 DNA follows: TGTGCCAGCAGCCGGGACTGGGCCAATGAGCAGTTCTTC. Amino acid sequence: CASSRDWANEQFF.

This clone was counted once. The V and J genes are TRBV12-5 and TRBJ2-7, with 9 bases fitting TRBD1. The V segment lost 8 bases and the J segment 4 bases; nucleotides outside the gene matches: 18. CDR1 LGHNT and CDR2 FRNRAP come from the germline V gene. The CDR3 length is 17 residues. The CDR3 is CASRLSVGQGMRYEQYF. CDR3 bases: TGTGCTAGTCGGTTGTCCGTAGGACAGGGGATGAGGTACGAGCAGTACTTC.

V is TRBV9 and J is TRBJ2-7; no firm D call. The length of the CDR3 is 14 residues. The germline V and J ends were trimmed by 1 base and 2 bases, with 10 bases remaining between them. CDR1 and CDR2 (germline): SGDLS, YYNGEE. The CDR3 here is CASSVQHSAYEQYF. DNA of the CDR3: TGTGCCAGCAGCGTACAACACAGTGCCTACGAGCAGTACTTC.

The chain recombines TRBV27 with TRBJ1-2, with D tentatively TRBD1 (5 bases). V shed 6 bases and J shed 4 bases, with 12 bases lying between them. From germline, CDR1 is MNHEY and CDR2 SMNVEV (reference sequence). This CDR3 spans 13 amino acids. CDR3 DNA: TGTGCCAGCAGACCTAATGGGGGCTATGGCTACACCTTC. It translates to CASRPNGGYGYTF.